This is a list of T cell receptor beta chains from one sample in a study of T cell repertoires in cytomegalovirus infection. One entry per CDR3 protein, called by TCRdb with MiXCR from the reads. The table shows 350,000 to 550,000 distinct CDR3 sequences, with approximately 31% occurring only once. The sample was PBMCs. The receptors come from a human donor in good health (CMV status not recorded). Some clones in this sample may be carry-over from other donors' samples. CDR3s include the opening cysteine and the closing phenylalanine or tryptophan. The D gene is left open where the match is weak. Size is stated for part of the rows, as once, few or many counts, or as a class when the clone is expanded.

>NA|TRBJ2-1|few|TRBV6-5
TGTGCCAGCAGTTACCCCAAAGGGGGGGACTACAATGAGCAGTTCTTC
CASSYPKGGDYNEQFF
>TRBD1|TRBJ2-1|few|TRBV6-2/TRBV6-3
TGTGCCAGCAGGGGCGCCGGGACAGGGAACAATGAGCAGTTCTTC
CASRGAGTGNNEQFF
>NA|TRBJ1-1|few|TRBV6-6
TGTGCCAGCAGCGGATTAAGAGGGGTGCTGAACACTGAAGCTTTCTTT
CASSGLRGVLNTEAFF
>NA|TRBJ2-7|NA|TRBV7-4
TGTGCCAGCAGCCCCCCGGCAGGGATGTACTACGAGCAGTACTTC
CASSPPAGMYYEQYF
>NA|TRBJ2-5|many|TRBV7-6
TGTGCCAGCAGCTTCACCGGGCAAGAGACCCAGTACTTC
CASSFTGQETQYF
>NA|TRBJ1-4|NA|TRBV19
TGTGCCAGTAGTATGGGGGACACGATAAATGAAAAACTGTTTTTT
CASSMGDTINEKLFF
>NA|TRBJ2-3|NA|TRBV12-3/TRBV12-4
TGTGCCAGCAGTTTCACCCCAGATACGCAGTATTTT
CASSFTPDTQYF
>TRBD1|TRBJ2-1|many|TRBV7-9
TGTGCCAGCAGCCCACAGGGGAATGAGCAGTTCTTC
CASSPQGNEQFF
>NA|TRBJ2-2|NA|TRBV6-5
TGTGCCAGCAGCCACACAGGAGTCGGTGGGGAGCTGTTTTTT
CASSHTGVGGELFF
>NA|TRBJ2-3|few|TRBV10-3
TGTGCCATCAGTCAACAGGGCAGCACCAGCACAGATACGCAGTATTTT
CAISQQGSTSTDTQYF
>NA|TRBJ2-1|many|TRBV7-2
TGTGCCAGCAGCAAAGGCGGGACCGGTCGGTATGAGCAGTTCTTC
CASSKGGTGRYEQFF